This is a list of T cell receptor beta chains from one sample in a study of T-cell memory formation after mild COVID-19. From the 5' RACE reads, TCRdb called clonotypes with MiXCR, one entry per CDR3 protein. The sample records 120,000 or so distinct CDR3 sequences, approximately 6.2% being singletons. The source material was PBMCs or a T cell subset sorted from them (not recorded which). The receptor set was obtained from an adult woman who had mild COVID-19 (a few samples of this study predate the infection). Cell type and time point are not known. Both conserved end residues are part of each CDR3. D genes are given only for firm matches. Where a row states a size, it is once, few, many or the class of an expanded clone; other rows omit it.

cdr3_aa,cdr3_nt,clone_size,v_call,d_call,j_call
CASSFGDRGRQYF,TGTGCCAGCAGTTTTGGGGACAGGGGACGGCAGTACTTC,.,TRBV12-3/TRBV12-4,TRBD1,TRBJ2-7
CASSHRDSNTEAFF,TGTGCCAGCAGTCACCGGGACAGTAACACTGAAGCTTTCTTT,.,TRBV6-5,TRBD1,TRBJ1-1
CASSLTQPTLSSYNEQFF,TGTGCCAGCAGCTTAACACAGCCGACCCTAAGCTCCTACAATGAGCAGTTCTTC,many,TRBV7-3,.,TRBJ2-1
CASSGGRSAGPQYYEQYF,TGTGCCAGCAGCGGCGGACGATCGGCAGGCCCTCAATACTACGAGCAGTACTTC,.,TRBV5-6,.,TRBJ2-7
CASSPGKGGGYGYTF,TGTGCCAGCAGCCCGGGGAAGGGGGGCGGGTATGGCTACACCTTC,few,TRBV11-2,.,TRBJ1-2
CATSEHDLPRSTDTQYF,TGTGCCACCAGTGAACATGACCTACCTCGGAGCACAGATACGCAGTATTTT,few,TRBV24-1,.,TRBJ2-3
CSADPQAGTYNEQFF,TGCAGTGCTGACCCCCAAGCGGGGACATACAATGAGCAGTTCTTC,many,TRBV20-1,.,TRBJ2-1
CASSYLDSSYEQYF,TGTGCCAGCTCCTACCTGGACAGCTCCTACGAGCAGTACTTC,few,TRBV18,.,TRBJ2-7
CATSDFTGAPFF,TGTGCCACCAGTGATTTTACAGGTGCTCCTTTCTTT,few,TRBV24-1,.,TRBJ1-1
CASSWTGGDGYTF,TGTGCCAGCAGCTGGACAGGGGGCGACGGCTACACCTTC,few,TRBV6-5,TRBD1,TRBJ1-2
CASSPADNQPQHF,TGTGCCAGCTCACCAGCAGATAATCAGCCCCAGCATTTT,.,TRBV18,.,TRBJ1-5
CASSLPPSYNEQFF,TGTGCCAGCAGTTTACCACCGTCGTACAATGAGCAGTTCTTC,.,TRBV7-9,.,TRBJ2-1
CASSQGQKFPYNEQFF,TGTGCCAGCAGCCAAGGCCAGAAGTTCCCCTACAATGAGCAGTTCTTC,.,TRBV3-1,.,TRBJ2-1
CASWDPGENEQFF,TGTGCCTCCTGGGACCCGGGTGAAAATGAGCAGTTCTTC,many,TRBV10-3,.,TRBJ2-1
CASSSRARGSTDTQYF,TGTGCCAGCAGCTCACGAGCCCGGGGGTCCACAGATACGCAGTATTTT,many,TRBV7-2,.,TRBJ2-3
CASSLVQRDGYTF,TGCGCCAGCAGCTTGGTACAGAGGGACGGCTACACCTTC,many,TRBV5-1,.,TRBJ1-2
CASSLGELGTEAFF,TGTGCCAGCAGTTTAGGTGAGTTGGGCACTGAAGCTTTCTTT,few,TRBV12-3/TRBV12-4,.,TRBJ1-1
CASSRDRGTEAFF,TGTGCCAGCAGCCGGGACAGGGGTACTGAAGCTTTCTTT,many,TRBV5-4,TRBD1,TRBJ1-1
CASIRTGGWTEAFF,TGTGCCAGCATCCGGACAGGGGGCTGGACTGAAGCTTTCTTT,.,TRBV7-9,TRBD1,TRBJ1-1
CASSIDRFYNEQFF,TGTGCCAGCAGCATCGACAGATTTTACAATGAGCAGTTCTTC,.,TRBV6-5,.,TRBJ2-1
CASSLSRTGVLGELFF,TGTGCCAGCAGCTTAAGCCGGACAGGGGTACTCGGGGAGCTGTTTTTT,.,TRBV7-2,TRBD1,TRBJ2-2
CASSYISGANVLTF,TGTGCCAGCAGTTACATCTCTGGGGCCAACGTCCTGACTTTC,.,TRBV6-5,.,TRBJ2-6
CAWSKLTRIGSTGELFF,TGTGCCTGGTCTAAATTAACGAGAATTGGGAGCACCGGGGAGCTGTTTTTT,few,TRBV30,.,TRBJ2-2
CASSSTPGQGPHYGYTF,TGTGCCAGCAGTTCTACCCCGGGACAGGGTCCCCACTATGGCTACACCTTC,.,TRBV6-5,TRBD1,TRBJ1-2
CASRGNEGNTIYF,TGTGCCAGCAGGGGGAATGAAGGAAACACCATATATTTT,.,TRBV12-3/TRBV12-4,.,TRBJ1-3
CASSLATAGGYNEQFF,TGTGCCAGCAGCTTGGCCACAGCGGGGGGTTACAATGAGCAGTTCTTC,many,TRBV5-6,TRBD2,TRBJ2-1
CARGRGAVTDTQYF,TGTGCCAGGGGGAGGGGGGCTGTAACAGATACGCAGTATTTT,.,TRBV6-1,.,TRBJ2-3
CASSLKGSGYTF,TGTGCCAGCAGCCTTAAGGGAAGTGGCTACACCTTC,few,TRBV3-1,.,TRBJ1-2
CATSDFPGDEQFF,TGTGCCACCAGTGATTTCCCCGGCGATGAGCAGTTCTTC,.,TRBV24-1,.,TRBJ2-1
CASSLSRGETQYF,TGTGCCAGCAGCTTATCGAGGGGGGAGACCCAGTACTTC,many,TRBV7-9,.,TRBJ2-5
CASSLTGEREKLFF,TGCGCCAGCAGCTTGACAGGGGAACGAGAAAAACTGTTTTTT,.,TRBV5-1,TRBD1,TRBJ1-4
CASSLGFRAGGYNEQFF,TGTGCCAGCAGCTTGGGTTTTCGAGCGGGCGGATACAATGAGCAGTTCTTC,.,TRBV5-6,.,TRBJ2-1
CASSSTTSGSHEQFF,TGTGCCAGCAGCTCGACGACTAGCGGGAGCCATGAGCAGTTCTTC,many,TRBV4-2,TRBD2,TRBJ2-1
CASSPWGVQGIKNIQYF,TGTGCCAGCAGCCCTTGGGGCGTACAGGGGATCAAAAACATTCAGTACTTC,.,TRBV7-2,TRBD1,TRBJ2-4
CASSLAGALVNEQFF,TGTGCCAGCAGCTTAGCTGGGGCGCTTGTCAATGAGCAGTTCTTC,.,TRBV7-6,.,TRBJ2-1
CSVETRNTEAFF,TGCAGCGTAGAGACACGGAACACTGAAGCTTTCTTT,.,TRBV29-1,.,TRBJ1-1
CAISEVGLTTDTQYF,TGTGCCATCAGTGAGGTGGGGCTGACGACAGATACGCAGTATTTT,.,TRBV10-3,.,TRBJ2-3
CSAPPRTSGEQYF,TGCAGTGCTCCCCCCCGGACTAGCGGGGAGCAGTACTTC,few,TRBV20-1,TRBD2,TRBJ2-7
CASSLGPLGNEQFF,TGTGCCAGCAGCTTAGGGCCCCTAGGAAATGAGCAGTTCTTC,.,TRBV7-2,.,TRBJ2-1
CASSVLDRAEATEAFF,TGTGCCAGCAGCGTACTCGACAGGGCTGAGGCCACTGAAGCTTTCTTT,.,TRBV9,TRBD1,TRBJ1-1
CASSWTGTRTYEQYF,TGCGCCAGCAGCTGGACCGGGACAAGAACCTACGAGCAGTACTTC,few,TRBV5-1,.,TRBJ2-7